One sample yielded the 16 T cell receptor beta chains listed below, sequenced in a study of early stage breast cancer tumors. This table comes from immunoSEQ multiplex PCR, and its TCRdb copy is limited to in-frame clones, with some not included. The sample lists some 10,000 clones; 78% were seen once. Material: normal breast tissue next to the tumor. The receptors come from a person aged 35-55 years with breast cancer.

This clone was seen more than once but under ten times. The V call is TRBV29-1, the J call TRBJ1-1; 8 bases align to TRBD1. Germline V lookup: CDR1 SQVTM, CDR2 ANQGSEA. The CDR3 sequence is 13 residues long. V shed 6 bases, J shed 1 base, and the junction held 4 bases outside the gene matches. The CDR3 coding sequence is TGCAGCGTGGGCGGGACAGGGAACACTGAAGCTTTCTTT. It encodes CSVGGTGNTEAFF.

The chain joins TRBV19 to TRBJ2-5, with 8 bases lining up with TRBD2. The CDR3 runs 13 residues. Germline V gives CDR1 LNHDA, CDR2 SQIVND (reference sequence). Losses at the gene ends were 6 bases for V and 7 bases for J; bases not matched to a gene: 7. Here the CDR3 reads CASSGRGAGTQYF. The DNA for the CDR3 is TGTGCCAGTAGCGGGAGGGGGGCTGGGACCCAGTACTTC.

The V call is TRBV12-5, the J call TRBJ1-4, with D unresolved. V gave up 7 bases and J gave up 0 bases, with 15 bases separating them. Looked up from germline, CDR1 is LGHNT and CDR2 is FRNRAP. CDR3 length: 16 residues. The CDR3 region has the DNA TGTGCTAGTGCCCCCGGGCTAGTTGCAACTAATGAAAAACTGTTTTTT. It specifies CASAPGLVATNEKLFF.

The chain links TRBV19 to TRBJ1-5; 7 bases line up with TRBD1. The CDR3 has 15 residues. Looked up from germline, CDR1 is LNHDA and CDR2 is SQIVND (reference sequence). The V segment lost 7 bases and the J segment 5 bases; nucleotides outside the gene matches: 11. CDR3 sequence reads: CASTLGQALYQPQHF. The CDR3 nucleotides read TGTGCCAGTACCCTCGGACAGGCTCTTTATCAGCCCCAGCATTTT.

V gene TRBV14 combines with J gene TRBJ2-3, with D maybe TRBD2 (6 bases). V lost 3 bases and J lost 7, with 11 bases in between. The CDR3 is made up of 13 amino acids. Germline values: CDR1 SGHDN, CDR2 FVKESK. This CDR3 reads CASSQISGNTQYF. CDR3 nucleotides: TGTGCCAGCAGCCAGATTAGCGGAAATACGCAGTATTTT.

The J gene is TRBJ2-5, the V gene TRBV2; D might be TRBD1 or TRBD2, each matching 5 bases. The CDR3 is 13 amino acids. CDR1 is SNHLY, CDR2 FYNNEI, per germline. Trimming took off 6 bases at V and 1 base at J, with 9 bases between the two ends. The CDR3 spells CASRRDAQETQYF. The CDR3 coding sequence is TGTGCCAGCAGAAGGGACGCCCAAGAGACCCAGTACTTC.

The chain recombines TRBV7-6 with TRBJ2-7; D remains unclear. The V and J ends lost 5 bases and 0 bases respectively, with 14 bases between them. The length of the CDR3 is 15 residues. Germline assignment: CDR1 SGHVS and CDR2 FNYEAQ. DNA of the CDR3: TGTGCCAGCAGCCCTACAAACGCCCGCTCCTACGAGCAGTACTTC. Its protein product is CASSPTNARSYEQYF.

The rearrangement links TRBV10-3 to TRBJ1-1; a possible D gene is TRBD1 (6 bases). Germline CDR1 and CDR2: ENHRY and SYGVKD. V was trimmed by 6 bases and J by 8 bases, leaving 13 bases between them. The CDR3 is 12 residues long. For the CDR3, the DNA is TGTGCCATCAGCGTCGGGACAAGCGAAGCTTTCTTT. Its protein is CAISVGTSEAFF.

V and J are TRBV30 and TRBJ2-3; D perhaps matches TRBD2 (5 bases). The V gene lost 6 bases and the J gene lost 6 bases, with 16 bases spanning the gap. CDR1 is GTSNPN, CDR2 SVGIG, per germline (reference sequence). There are 13 residues in the CDR3. The CDR3 DNA follows: TGTGCCTGCCCGGGAAAGGAGGTGGATACGCAGTATTTT. It is translated as CACPGKEVDTQYF.

The chain links TRBV29-1 to TRBJ2-3, with 9 bases aligning to TRBD1. J gave up 3 bases and V 7 bases, and 8 bases lay outside the gene matches. This CDR3 has 14 residues. Germline V gives CDR1 SQVTM, CDR2 ANQGSEA. The DNA for the CDR3 is TGCAGCGCCACGGGACAGGGAGGAACAGATACGCAGTATTTT. Translation: CSATGQGGTDTQYF.

The CDR3 is CSVVTGQPSGANVLTF. In DNA form, the CDR3 reads TGCAGCGTCGTGACGGGACAGCCCTCTGGGGCCAACGTCCTGACTTTC. The chain uses TRBV29-1 and TRBJ2-6; the match to TRBD1 covers 7 bases. The CDR3 contains 16 residues. CDR1 is SQVTM and CDR2 is ANQGSEA in the germline V gene. J was trimmed by 0 bases and V by 6 bases; bases with no gene match: 8.

V gene TRBV27 combines with J gene TRBJ2-7; 10 nucleotides align to TRBD2. V dropped 8 bases and J dropped 8; count of bases not matched to a gene: 18. Germline CDR1 is MNHEY and CDR2 is SMNVEV (reference sequence). CDR3 length equals 16 residues. CDR3 in amino acids: CASHGTAGGRMGQQYF. CDR3 nucleotide sequence: TGTGCCAGCCACGGAACAGCGGGAGGGCGTATGGGACAGCAGTACTTC.

The chain has TRBV30 and TRBJ1-2; no clear D gene. This CDR3 spans 12 amino acids. The V end lost 4 bases, the J end lost 8 bases, and 14 bases lay between the germline ends. Germline V lookup: CDR1 GTSNPN, CDR2 SVGIG (reference sequence). The CDR3 DNA reads TGTGCCTGGATTCGGGCGGAGGCAGGCTACACCTTC. Its protein product is CAWIRAEAGYTF.

The V and J genes are TRBV19 and TRBJ1-4, with a weak D call TRBD1 (6 bases). The V end lost 0 bases, the J end lost 5 bases, and 22 bases lay between the germline ends. The CDR3 totals 19 residues. Germline-derived CDR1 and CDR2 are LNHDA and SQIVND (reference sequence). CDR3 in amino acids: CASSIDQGRSRLWNEKLFF. For the CDR3, the DNA is TGTGCCAGTAGTATAGACCAGGGGCGATCCCGGTTATGGAATGAAAAACTGTTTTTT.

V and J are TRBV5-1 and TRBJ1-2, with D tentatively TRBD1 (6 bases). The CDR3 is 14 amino acids. Germline V gene sequence: CDR1 SGHRS, CDR2 YFSETQ. V dropped 3 bases and J dropped 6 bases, with 15 bases sitting between them. The CDR3 loop reads CASSSDRGSDGYTF. The CDR3 region has the DNA TGCGCCAGCAGCTCGGACAGAGGAAGTGATGGCTACACCTTC.

The V and J genes are TRBV30 and TRBJ2-2; 8 nucleotides agree with TRBD1. Trimming cost V 5 bases and J 0 bases; bases outside gene matches: 8. Germline CDR1 reads GTSNPN; CDR2 reads SVGIG (reference sequence). This CDR3 has 16 residues. This CDR3 is CAWLPPGQANTGELFF. As DNA, the CDR3 is TGTGCCTGGCTACCGCCGGGACAGGCGAACACCGGGGAGCTGTTTTTT.